One and the same sample provided the 5 T cell receptor beta chains below, sequenced in a study of T cell responses to AZD1222 COVID-19 vaccine. Produced via immunoSEQ multiplex PCR; TCRdb's table is partial and in-frame only. This sample yields 150,000 to 200,000 clones, of which 92% are seen a single time; around 0.99% belongs to the top ten. This specimen consisted of peripheral blood, obtained 28 days after the second AZD1222 dose. The origin of the receptors is an adult who received the AZD1222 COVID-19 vaccine.

The rearrangement links TRBV20-1 to TRBJ1-5; D perhaps matches TRBD1 (6 bases). V lost 3 bases and J lost 4, with 10 bases in between. CDR3 length: 13 amino acids. In germline, CDR1 is DFQATT, CDR2 SNEGSKA (reference sequence). The CDR3 is CSASGRGNQPQHF. In nucleotides, the CDR3 is TGCAGTGCTAGTGGCAGGGGTAATCAGCCCCAGCATTTT.

The chain combines TRBV19 with TRBJ2-2; 9 bases agree with TRBD2. Germline V lookup: CDR1 LNHDA, CDR2 SQIVND (reference sequence). The CDR3 length is 16 residues. V lost 7 bases to trimming and J lost 5 bases; unmatched junction nucleotides: 11. The CDR3 nucleotides read TGTGCCAGTACCCCTTTTCGCGGGGGGGCAACCGGGGAGCTGTTTTTT. This sequence encodes CASTPFRGGATGELFF.

V gene TRBV11-3 combines with J gene TRBJ2-2; D possibly matches TRBD1 or TRBD2 (5 bases each). The germline CDR1 and CDR2 sequences are SGHNT and YENEEA. The CDR3 runs to 15 residues. The ends were cut back, 5 bases at V and 6 bases at J, with 16 bases in the middle. The CDR3 region has the DNA TGTGCCAGCAGCCCTCGGGGCGCCGGCGCCGGGGAGCTGTTTTTT. As protein: CASSPRGAGAGELFF.

J is TRBJ2-7 and V is TRBV7-8; maybe TRBD1 (5 bases). Looked up from germline, CDR1 is SGHVS and CDR2 is FQNEAQ. Trimming took 5 bases from V and 0 from J, leaving 11 bases between them. The CDR3 is 14 residues long. CDR3 amino acids: CASSLRRGSYEQYF. CDR3 nucleotides: TGTGCCAGCAGCCTCAGAAGGGGCTCCTACGAGCAGTACTTC.

This clone showed up just once. The chain uses TRBV6-5 and TRBJ1-1, with no clear D. CDR3 size: 15 residues. V was cut by 1 base and J by 0 bases, with 9 bases left in between. Germline CDR1 MNHEY, CDR2 SVGAGI. DNA for the CDR3: TGTGCCAGCAGTTACTACGAGGTGATGAACACTGAAGCTTTCTTT. This translates into CASSYYEVMNTEAFF.